Detailed here is one T cell receptor beta chain. Original processing methods: Reference gene primer amplification yielded estimated nucleated cell counts. This table comes from immunoSEQ multiplex PCR, and its TCRdb copy is limited to in-frame clones, with some not included. For V, J and clone size, that table is used; D and trimming come from the DNA. The table shows some 200,000 clones, with more than 65% occurring only once. This sample stems from a study of blood T cell repertoires in COVID-19. Study-wide context: Both acute and convalescent COVID-19 samples were obtained from the United States, Italy and Spain. The analysed material was cDNA or gDNA that came from T cells, B-cell-depleted T cells, or PBMCs.

Trimming removed 0 bases at V and 5 bases at J, with 10 bases between. Looked up from germline, CDR1 is LNHNV and CDR2 is YYDKDF (reference sequence). CDR3 size: 14 residues. The chain couples TRBV15 to TRBJ1-1; D is undetermined. What was sequenced was peripheral blood. The source is a middle-aged woman who had recovered from COVID-19. The CDR3 coding sequence is TGTGCCACCAGCAGAGATCGTGGAGAAACTGAAGCTTTCTTT. Translation: CATSRDRGETEAFF.